The 9 T cell receptor beta chains presented below share a single source sample, sequenced in a study of T cell responses to AZD1222 COVID-19 vaccine. Here immunoSEQ multiplex PCR was the method, and the copy in TCRdb shows in-frame clones only, minus some. The sample records roughly 160,000 clones, 90% being singletons. Sequencing was performed on peripheral blood, taken on day 0 of AZD1222 vaccination. Source of these receptors: an adult in good health.

The J gene is TRBJ2-5, the V gene TRBV2, with D possibly being TRBD2 (6 bases). Per the germline V gene, CDR1 is SNHLY and CDR2 is FYNNEI. Between the trimmed V and J ends, which lost 6 bases and 1 base, there was a span of 12 bases. The CDR3 extends over 14 amino acids. The CDR3 sequence is CASRESSAQETQYF. The CDR3, as DNA: TGTGCCAGCAGGGAGTCTAGCGCCCAAGAGACCCAGTACTTC.

This clone was seen a handful of times. This chain links TRBV3-1 (or the pseudogene TRBV3-2) with TRBJ2-3, with D perhaps TRBD2 (6 bases). Looked up from germline, CDR1 is LGHDT and CDR2 is YNNKEL (reference sequence). The V end was cut by 1 base, the J end by 8 bases, with 16 bases between. This CDR3 region has 15 residues. Written as DNA, the CDR3 is TGTGCCAGCAGCCAAGTACAGGACTATTCAACTACGCAGTATTTT. It specifies CASSQVQDYSTTQYF.

This clone has only one observation. This chain connects TRBV6-1 to TRBJ2-3, with 7 nucleotides matching TRBD1. The CDR3 is 15 residues long. J was trimmed by 5 bases and V by 3 bases; bases with no gene match: 8. The germline V gene has CDR1 MNHNS and CDR2 SASEGT. The CDR3 sequence: CASSEETGYRDTQYF. Written as DNA, the CDR3 is TGTGCCAGCAGTGAGGAGACAGGGTACAGAGATACGCAGTATTTT.

This sequence joins TRBV18 and TRBJ1-1; 7 bases map to TRBD1. The germline gives CDR1 KGHSH, CDR2 LQKENI. The length of the CDR3 is 15 residues. V lost 2 bases, J lost 3 bases, and 6 bases stayed unmatched. The CDR3 here is CASSPTPTGYTEAFF. In nucleotides, the CDR3 is TGTGCCAGCTCACCAACCCCGACAGGGTACACTGAAGCTTTCTTT.

This rearrangement joins TRBV6-5 to TRBJ1-1, with D tentatively TRBD1 (5 bases). Germline CDR1 is MNHEY and CDR2 is SVGAGI. V was clipped by 4 bases and J by 2 bases, with 5 bases between them. The CDR3 loop spans 12 amino acids. CDR3 in DNA: TGTGCCAGCAGTTGGGGCAACACTGAAGCTTTCTTT. It translates to CASSWGNTEAFF.

About this clone: Other DNA sequences from this sample encode an identical CDR3 as well. The V call is TRBV14, the J call TRBJ1-2, with 9 bases identical to TRBD1. Germline V lookup: CDR1 SGHDN, CDR2 FVKESK. V shed 1 base, J shed 7 bases, and the junction held 4 bases outside the gene matches. CDR3 length: 14 residues. The CDR3 here is CASSQVGQGSGYTF. In DNA form, the CDR3 reads TGTGCCAGCAGCCAAGTGGGACAGGGAAGTGGCTACACCTTC.

The V call is TRBV27, the J call TRBJ1-4, with D perhaps TRBD1 (6 bases). Germline CDR1 is MNHEY and CDR2 is SMNVEV (reference sequence). Trimming removed 3 bases at V and 5 bases at J, with 10 bases between. The CDR3 extends over 14 amino acids. The CDR3 DNA sequence: TGTGCCAGCAGTTTCCAGGGGATAAATGAAAAACTGTTTTTT. Its protein product is CASSFQGINEKLFF.

The chain recombines TRBV7-9 with TRBJ1-5; D gene unclear. The V end was cut by 1 base, the J end by 5 bases, with 6 bases between. Germline V gives CDR1 SEHNR, CDR2 FQNEAQ (reference sequence). This CDR3 comprises 13 residues. Here the CDR3 DNA reads TGTGCCAGCAGCTTAGACGCGTATCAGCCCCAGCATTTT. The encoded protein is CASSLDAYQPQHF. Full variable domain (rest looked up from reference TRBV7-9 and TRBJ1-5): DTGVSQNPRHKITKRGQNVTFRCDPISEHNRLYWYRQTLGQGPEFLTYFQNEAQLEKSRLLSDRFSAERPKGSFSTLEIQRTEQGDSAMYLCASSLDAYQPQHFGDGTRLSIL.

This chain connects TRBV18 to TRBJ2-7, with 7 bases identical to TRBD1. Germline CDR1 is KGHSH and CDR2 is LQKENI. The CDR3 extends over 15 amino acids. The V segment lost 3 bases and the J segment 4 bases; nucleotides outside the gene matches: 9. CDR3 residues: CASSPGLKTGYEQYF. The CDR3 nucleotides are TGTGCCAGCTCACCGGGCCTGAAGACAGGGTACGAGCAGTACTTC.